This T cell receptor (beta chain) appears in the sequencing data of a study of T cell changes during pregnancy in multiple sclerosis. Trimming removed 4 bases from V and 0 bases from J; junction bases left unmatched: 5. The CDR3 has 15 residues. Germline CDR1 and CDR2: MGHRA and YSYEKL. Clones were sequenced by immunoSEQ multiplex PCR, and TCRdb holds only the in-frame ones, with some missing. The repertoire holds tens of thousands of clones, with about 91% as singletons. The genes are TRBV4-1 and TRBJ2-7, with 8 bases that match TRBD1. The specimen was peripheral blood, collected before pregnancy. The receptor was derived from a female donor with multiple sclerosis, enrolled in a pregnancy study. The CDR3 sequence: CASSPEGQVSYEQYF. The DNA for the CDR3 is TGCGCCAGCAGCCCAGAGGGACAGGTCTCCTACGAGCAGTACTTC.